The present T cell receptor (beta chain) was sequenced within a study of CD8 T cells in Susac syndrome. Germline V gene sequence: CDR1 MNHEY, CDR2 SVGAGI. Trimming removed 1 base from V and 2 bases from J; junction bases left unmatched: 4. This CDR3 is built from 16 residues. RNA in amounts of roughly 0.45 to 1 ug was reverse transcribed with random hexamers. TCRdb redid the calling of the immunoSEQ multiplex PCR reads with MiXCR, one entry per CDR3 protein. Here the sample spans 150,000 to 200,000 distinct CDR3 sequences, approximately 94% being singletons. This receptor was taken from a human donor in good health. The sequencing sample was made of CD4+ T cells from PBMCs. The V gene is TRBV6-5, the J gene TRBJ2-7; 11 nucleotides match TRBD2. CDR3 DNA: TGTGCCAGCAGTTACTTTAGCGGGAGGGCTACCTACGAGCAGTACTTC. This gives the protein CASSYFSGRATYEQYF.